The present T cell receptor beta chain was sequenced within a study of beta chain features in type 1 diabetes. General study results and limits: In every one of the four CD4+ subsets, TCRB CDR3s were moderately but significantly shorter in Type 1 diabetes patients.

Sorting that relied on CD45RO/CCR7/CD25/CD127/CD95/CD27 yielded CD4+ naive, central memory, regulatory and stem cell-like memory cells. The study reverse transcribed the entire isolated RNA, so it sequenced expressed TCRB transcripts. Sequencing was performed with immunoSEQ multiplex PCR; in TCRdb, only in-frame clones are kept and a portion is missing. Here the sample spans some 45,000 clones, approximately 70% being singletons. Note on this clone: Its antigen remains unidentified.

The CDR3 runs to 16 residues. Germline V gene sequence: CDR1 LNHDA, CDR2 SQIVND (reference sequence). J was trimmed by 3 bases and V by 3 bases; bases with no gene match: 5. The chain couples TRBV19 to TRBJ2-3, with 11 bases fitting TRBD1. Sequencing input: Tregs from blood. The source is a young woman with type 1 diabetes. CDR3 protein: CASSMDRGLRTDTQYF. The CDR3 nucleotides are TGTGCCAGTAGTATGGACAGGGGGCTAAGGACAGATACGCAGTATTTT. Full variable domain (remainder filled in from reference TRBV19 and TRBJ2-3): DGGITQSPKYLFRKEGQNVTLSCEQNLNHDAMYWYRQDPGQGLRLIYYSQIVNDFQKGDIAEGYSVSREKKESFPLTVTSAQKNPTAFYLCASSMDRGLRTDTQYFGPGTRLTVL.